This TCR beta chain originates from a study of T cells in localized non-small cell lung cancer. Regarding the study as a whole: Adjacent lung held a median about 57 of the top 100 tumor clones. Longer overall survival associated with higher blood T cell density; shorter survival with higher adjacent-lung clonality. The study found T cell clonality highest in uninvolved adjacent lung, above tumor. Sequencing covered just one tumor region, so heterogeneity cannot be ruled out.

TCRdb's copy holds only in-frame clones and misses some; the assay was immunoSEQ multiplex PCR. Of around 64,000 clones in the sample, approximately 90% were seen once. Trimming shortened V by 2 bases and J by 2 bases, and 11 bases separated the two germline ends. Germline V lookup: CDR1 SGHTS, CDR2 YDEGEE. CDR3 length: 14 amino acids. As concerns this clone: The antigen is not known.

The specimen comprised peripheral blood, sampled before any cancer treatment. The sequence was collected from a man aged 40 to 69 with stage I lung adenocarcinoma. The gene calls are TRBV5-8 and TRBJ2-7; no clear D gene. In DNA form, the CDR3 reads TGTGCCAGCAGCTTACAATTCCCTCCCTACGAGCAGTACTTC. It specifies CASSLQFPPYEQYF.